Below, one T cell receptor beta chain is given with its context. Its antigen is undetermined. One junction end disagrees with the germline gene, perhaps due to a read error. Other DNA sequences in this sample translate to the same CDR3. This sample was taken from a study of OX40 agonist ivuxolimab in advanced cancers. As for the study in general: At 0.01 to 10 mg/kg, ivuxolimab was administered intravenously to patients every 2 weeks. Anti-PD-1, anti-PD-L1 or anti-CTLA-4 therapy given earlier was allowed, and roughly 40% had some. Study-wide findings and caveats: The average count of expanded clones was higher among CD8+ T cells than among CD4+.

CDR1 SGHVS and CDR2 FNYEAQ come from the germline V gene. The CDR3 is made up of 14 amino acids. TCRdb keeps only in-frame clones here, not all; method: immunoSEQ multiplex PCR. The top ten clones hold roughly 7% of a sample with about 48,000 clones, roughly 81% of them seen once. Blood draws occurred at baseline, cycle 4 day 1, and cycle 7 day 1. This TCR came from an adult with an advanced solid tumor such as melanoma, head and neck, liver or kidney cancer. This specimen consisted of CD4+ or CD8+ T cells sorted from blood, obtained in a trial of the OX40 agonist ivuxolimab. V gene TRBV7-6 combines with J gene TRBJ2-7, with 12 positions matching TRBD2. The CDR3 here is CASSLTSGSNEQYF. CDR3 bases: TGTGCTAGCAGCTTGACTAGCGGGAGTAACGAGCAGTACTTC.